This T cell receptor beta chain was retrieved from a study of Ad26.COV2.S vaccination and SARS-CoV-2 variants (dated by TCRdb to 2020 to 2023). About the full investigation: Vaccine-arm donors were drawn from COV1001, a multicentre, randomized, double-blind, placebo-controlled phase I-IIa trial of Ad26.COV2.S in healthy adults. Ad26.COV2.S was administered intramuscularly at 5 x 10^10 or 1 x 10^11 viral particles, either as a single shot or as two shots given 56 days apart. The specificity and breadth of SARS-CoV-2-reactive T cell receptors after Ad26.COV2.S vaccination were assessed by TCRbeta repertoire sequencing. A total of 32 samples were included in the TCR-sequenced set, comprising about 20 Ad26.COV2.S vaccine recipients, 5 placebo recipients and 8 SARS-CoV-2 convalescent individuals. Trial participants were randomized into five groups of five, in which low-dose or high-dose Ad26.COV2.S was given once or twice, or placebo was given on both occasions. Throughout the experiments and outcome assessment, investigators stayed blinded to trial group allocation. The study at large found these results: Spike-specific TCR breadth was higher in Ad26.COV2.S recipients than in placebo recipients (P = 0.0014). Substantial breadth of spike-specific CD8+ and CD4+ T cell responses was reported after vaccination. Comparable non-spike TCR breadth was observed between vaccine and placebo recipients, consistent with only spike being contained in the vaccine. The study was not powered to compare responses between vaccine doses or regimens. The authors noted that the TCR breadth and depth analyses may have underestimated total T cell responses.

In the paper's terms, the treatment or condition label means: some 20 received Ad26.COV2.S at low or high dose, single or two shots; several received placebo; per-sample allocation not given. For vaccine and placebo recipients, repertoires were sequenced using samples collected on day 63 after the first injection. Cohort 1b enrolled 20 to 30 adults aged 18-55 years at a single site in Boston, USA, between 29 July and 7 August 2020. Ad26.COV2.S was a replication-incompetent adenovirus type 26 vector expressing a prefusion-stabilized SARS-CoV-2 spike protein from the original Wuhan strain. The immunoSEQ Assay was used to sequence TCRbeta CDR3 regions. After extraction, genomic DNA underwent amplification by bias-controlled multiplex PCR, followed by high-throughput sequencing. In the original analysis: Collapsing and filtering of sequences were performed to quantify the absolute abundance of each unique TCRbeta CDR3 region. T cell fraction was estimated by normalizing TCRbeta template counts to usable DNA, which was measured by amplifying reference genes present in all nucleated cells. Repertoire TCRs were annotated as SARS-CoV-2-specific by exact matching of V gene, CDR3 amino acid sequence and J gene to a known reactive TCR set. The reference SARS-CoV-2 TCR set was obtained from MIRA and was filtered for enrichment in COVID-19-positive ImmuneCODE repertoires, whereby public or cross-reactive TCRs were removed. Using the MIRA antigens, annotated TCRs were further analysed by specific ORF or by position within an ORF. Depth was the summed frequency of annotated unique rearrangements, while breadth was defined as annotated unique rearrangements over total unique productive rearrangements. Group comparisons of TCR breadth used two-sided Wilcoxon rank-sum tests. Imported from immuneACCESS, the table was reduced by TCRdb to in-frame sequences with V and J called. These copies leave out some clones; in studies compared against another copy, an unresolved V gene accounts for under half, and the cause of the remainder is not known. That table is the source of V, J and clone size, and D and trimming were worked out from the DNA. In this sample the table shows some 480,000 clones, around 88% of which occur a single time. Over 10% of the sample is taken by the ten largest.

From its cysteine to its phenylalanine, the CDR3 spans 13 amino acids. Only the CDR3 portion is preserved as DNA: 39 bases, with reading frame beginning at the first base. CDR1 and CDR2 are read off the germline V gene as MDHEN and SYDVKM. The junction shows trimming of 6 bases on V and 5 bases on J, plus 14 bases between the germline ends. This clone has a handful of counts. Its antigen specificity is not known. Base quality data are lacking; no much larger clone is found one base away. The rearrangement combines TRBV28 with TRBJ2-7, with an unclear D gene assignment. The receptor was derived from a person between 18 and 59 years old who received the Ad26.COV2.S COVID-19 vaccine or a placebo. The sequenced sample was peripheral blood, obtained in a trial of Ad26.COV2.S vaccine versus placebo. The encoded CDR3 is CASSFPLDNEQYF. The nucleotide sequence reads as follows: TGTGCCAGCAGCTTCCCTTTAGACAACGAGCAGTACTTC.